The 19 T cell receptor beta chains below come from one sample, sequenced in a study of early T cells in non-severe SARS-CoV-2 infection. Each CDR3 protein is one row after TCRdb ran MiXCR on the 5' RACE reads. The sample yields roughly 75,000 distinct CDR3 sequences, approximately 16% seen once. Sequencing input: whole blood. All receptors derive from an adult who was a healthcare worker with PCR-confirmed SARS-CoV-2 infection or an uninfected control (not recorded which).

This clonotype came up a few times. The chain uses TRBV3-1 and TRBJ2-5; D gene uncertain. Trimming took 4 bases from V and 2 from J, leaving 11 bases between them. The CDR3 consists of 14 residues. Germline CDR1 and CDR2: LGHDT and YNNKEL (reference sequence). Here the CDR3 reads CASSRPAGQETQYF. The CDR3 DNA follows: TGTGCCAGCAGCCGCCCTGCCGGACAAGAGACCCAGTACTTC.

The genes are TRBV7-9 and TRBJ2-7, with 7 bases aligning to TRBD1. V trimming: 3 bases; J trimming: 6 bases; junction bases outside the gene matches: 8. Germline CDR1 reads SEHNR; CDR2 reads FQNEAQ (reference sequence). This CDR3 has 14 amino acids. CDR3 amino acids: CASSLEGQASEQYF. The DNA for the CDR3 is TGTGCCAGCAGCTTGGAAGGACAGGCCTCCGAGCAGTACTTC.

This chain links TRBV6-5 with TRBJ1-1, with D uncertain. Looked up from germline, CDR1 is MNHEY and CDR2 is SVGAGI. CDR3 size: 13 residues. Trimming shortened V by 0 bases and J by 1 base, and 3 bases separated the two germline ends. This CDR3 reads CASSYSANTEAFF. The DNA of the CDR3 is TGTGCCAGCAGTTACTCCGCGAACACTGAAGCTTTCTTT.

This clonotype was picked up a small number of times. The V and J genes are TRBV6-5 and TRBJ1-2; D is undetermined. V lost 0 bases, J lost 4 bases, and 12 bases lay in between. The length of the CDR3 is 15 residues. Germline V gives CDR1 MNHEY, CDR2 SVGAGI. CDR3 nucleotides: TGTGCCAGCAGTTACTCCCCCCAGACGATCTATGGCTACACCTTC. Translation: CASSYSPQTIYGYTF.

The chain has TRBV10-3 and TRBJ2-2; D is perhaps TRBD2 (6 bases). Germline CDR1 ENHRY, CDR2 SYGVKD. The CDR3 loop spans 17 amino acids. Trimming shortened V by 11 bases and J by 4 bases, and 26 bases separated the two germline ends. CDR3 DNA sequence: TGTGCCGTCCACCGAGGACTACAATCGGCGGGCACCGGGGAGCTGTTTTTT. Translated: CAVHRGLQSAGTGELFF.

There are a few counts of this clonotype. The chain recombines TRBV20-1 with TRBJ1-2, with a possible D match to TRBD1 (5 bases). Germline V gives CDR1 DFQATT, CDR2 SNEGSKA (reference sequence). The CDR3 is made up of 15 amino acids. The V end was cut by 5 bases, the J end by 2 bases, with 18 bases between. CDR3 region: CSAPPVQGLNYGYTF. The CDR3 coding sequence is TGCAGTGCTCCCCCCGTTCAGGGACTAAACTATGGCTACACCTTC.

Points on this clonotype: Mismatch with germline at one junction end may stem from a read error. This chain joins TRBV20-1 and TRBJ2-7; possible D gene TRBD2, 6 bases. This CDR3 region has 16 residues. Germline V CDR1 and CDR2: DFQATT, SNEGSKA (reference sequence). In nucleotides, the CDR3 is TGCAGTGCTAGGAGGGGAGGCTCTTGGGTAGGGTACGAGCAGTGCTTC. It translates to CSARRGGSWVGYEQCF.

This clonotype was counted a few times. This rearrangement joins TRBV7-9 to TRBJ2-7; 8 nucleotides agree with TRBD1. The CDR3 sequence is 15 residues long. Germline trimming cut 1 base from V and 2 bases from J; bases unmatched to any gene: 4. Germline V gives CDR1 SEHNR, CDR2 FQNEAQ (reference sequence). CDR3 bases: TGTGCCAGCAGCTTAGGCAGGGGGCTAACCTACGAGCAGTACTTC. It codes for CASSLGRGLTYEQYF.

V and J are TRBV12-5 and TRBJ2-1; no firm D call. This CDR3 spans 15 amino acids. Trimming shortened V by 7 bases and J by 3 bases, and 16 bases separated the two germline ends. Germline CDR1 LGHNT, CDR2 FRNRAP. This CDR3 reads CASDLMERYYNEQFF. CDR3 nucleotides: TGTGCTAGTGACCTAATGGAGAGGTACTACAATGAGCAGTTCTTC.

V and J are TRBV5-4 and TRBJ1-4, with D unclear. This CDR3 spans 13 amino acids. Germline-derived CDR1 and CDR2 are SGHNT and YYREEE (reference sequence). The V gene lost 9 bases and the J gene lost 0 bases, with 9 bases spanning the gap. CDR3 amino acids: CATSQATNEKLFF. The CDR3, as DNA: TGTGCCACCTCTCAAGCAACTAATGAAAAACTGTTTTTT.

By sample share, this clonotype is medium-sized (0.01 to 0.1%). The V and J genes are TRBV5-1 and TRBJ2-7; TRBD2 is a possible D gene (6 bases). Germline V lookup: CDR1 SGHRS, CDR2 YFSETQ. Trimming took off 2 bases at V and 7 bases at J, with 16 bases between the two ends. The CDR3 extends over 14 amino acids. The CDR3 is CASSFGGKVEEQYF. The CDR3 nucleotides are TGCGCCAGCAGCTTCGGCGGGAAGGTCGAGGAGCAGTACTTC.

This clonotype was observed a handful of times. V gene TRBV19 combines with J gene TRBJ1-5, with a possible D match to TRBD1 (6 bases). The V end lost 1 base, the J end lost 0 bases, and 10 bases lay between the germline ends. CDR3 length: 16 amino acids. Germline V gives CDR1 LNHDA, CDR2 SQIVND (reference sequence). The chain's CDR3 is CASSIARTVSNQPQHF. The CDR3 DNA reads TGTGCCAGTAGTATAGCCCGGACAGTTAGCAATCAGCCCCAGCATTTT.

This clonotype was seen only a few times. The V call is TRBV7-2, the J call TRBJ2-7; D remains ambiguous. The CDR3 has 13 residues. Trimming shortened V by 1 base and J by 6 bases, and 10 bases separated the two germline ends. CDR1 and CDR2 from the germline V gene are SGHTA and FQGNSA. CDR3 nucleotides: TGTGCCAGCAGCTTAGGGCGCGGAGCCGAGCAGTACTTC. This translates into CASSLGRGAEQYF.

This clonotype was observed a few times. The chain is built from TRBV11-2 and TRBJ2-1; 7 bases match TRBD2. Germline V gene lookup returns CDR1 SGHAT and CDR2 FQNNGV. V lost 1 base and J lost 3; bases outside the gene matches: 9. The CDR3 runs to 17 residues. The CDR3 protein is CASSLAKPRELYNEQFF. In DNA form, the CDR3 reads TGTGCCAGCAGCTTAGCAAAGCCGCGGGAGCTCTACAATGAGCAGTTCTTC.

This clonotype was counted between two and nine times. This chain links TRBV7-8 with TRBJ2-7; TRBD1 agrees at 7 bases. Germline trimming cut 2 bases from V and 2 bases from J; bases unmatched to any gene: 3. Germline V lookup: CDR1 SGHVS, CDR2 FQNEAQ. The CDR3 runs to 14 residues. The CDR3 region is CASSLWDRAYEQYF. In nucleotides, the CDR3 is TGTGCCAGCAGCTTATGGGACAGAGCCTACGAGCAGTACTTC.

This clonotype was observed a handful of times. The gene calls are TRBV2 and TRBJ2-1; D gene ambiguous. From germline, CDR1 is SNHLY and CDR2 FYNNEI. This CDR3 is built from 11 residues. Between the trimmed V and J ends, which lost 4 bases and 10 bases, there was a span of 8 bases. The CDR3 here is CASSVLREQFF. The CDR3, as DNA: TGTGCCAGCAGTGTCCTGAGGGAGCAGTTCTTC.

This clonotype was seen a few times. The rearrangement joins TRBV6-2 or TRBV6-3 to TRBJ2-7; either TRBD1 or TRBD2 may supply D (5 bases each). The CDR3 extends over 13 amino acids. Trimming left V 7 bases short and J 3 bases short, with 13 bases between. CDR1 is MNHEY, CDR2 SVGEGT, per germline. In nucleotides, the CDR3 is TGTGCCAGCAAACCGGGGCCCGGCTACGAGCAGTACTTC. Translating gives CASKPGPGYEQYF.

This clonotype turned up a few times. J is TRBJ1-3 and V is TRBV3-1; D unresolved. The CDR3 loop spans 14 amino acids. V was pared by 2 bases and J by 3 bases, with 8 bases between. Germline loops: CDR1 LGHDT, CDR2 YNNKEL (reference sequence). CDR3 DNA: TGTGCCAGCAGCCAATGGGCAGTTGGAAACACCATATATTTT. Translating gives CASSQWAVGNTIYF.

This clonotype was picked up many times. The chain couples TRBV20-1 to TRBJ2-7, with D possibly matching TRBD1 (6 bases). Germline V gene sequence: CDR1 DFQATT, CDR2 SNEGSKA (reference sequence). With 2 bases removed from V and 3 bases from J, the gap between germline ends came to 14 bases. The CDR3 spans 14 residues. CDR3 in DNA: TGCAGTGCTAGACAAAGGGACAAACACTACGAGCAGTACTTC. Translating gives CSARQRDKHYEQYF.